Listed below are T cell receptor beta chains from one sample, sequenced in a study of T cell clonotyping in hematopoietic cell transplantation. TCRdb keeps only in-frame clones here, not all; method: immunoSEQ multiplex PCR. The profile covers fewer than 40,000 clones, with about 87% appearing a single time and roughly 1.9% taken by the ten largest. The material sequenced was peripheral blood mononuclear cells. Receptors were obtained from a woman in her 40s in good health. Some clones in this sample may be carry-over from other donors' samples. Both conserved end residues are part of each CDR3. A D gene is named only where the DNA matches it firmly. Size is omitted from some rows. Given values are once, few, many or a class for expanded clones.

length: 13
V: TRBV30
size: NA
D: NA
J: TRBJ2-7
CDR3: CACLYRSSYEQYF
DNA: TGTGCCTGCTTGTACAGAAGCTCCTACGAGCAGTACTTC

length: 13
V: TRBV5-1
size: once
D: NA
J: TRBJ1-1
CDR3: CASSGGGDTEAFF
DNA: TGCGCCAGCAGCGGTGGGGGGGACACTGAAGCTTTCTTT

length: 13
V: TRBV10-1
size: NA
D: NA
J: TRBJ2-5
CDR3: CASSLSGEETQYF
DNA: TGCGCCAGCAGTCTTTCCGGGGAAGAGACCCAGTACTTC

length: 11
V: TRBV2
size: NA
D: TRBD2
J: TRBJ2-5
CDR3: CASRGLAVHYF
DNA: TGTGCCAGCAGAGGACTAGCGGTGCATTACTTC

length: 16
V: TRBV7-2
size: once
D: NA
J: TRBJ2-7
CDR3: CASSLSGTGFSYEQYF
DNA: TGTGCCAGCAGCTTATCCGGGACGGGGTTTTCCTACGAGCAGTACTTC

length: 14
V: TRBV11-3
size: NA
D: TRBD2
J: TRBJ2-7
CDR3: CASSSASGSHEQYF
DNA: TGTGCCAGCAGCTCCGCTAGCGGGAGCCACGAGCAGTACTTC

length: 15
V: TRBV18
size: NA
D: NA
J: TRBJ1-1
CDR3: CASSPHPGAGTEAFF
DNA: TGTGCCAGCTCACCCCACCCCGGGGCAGGGACTGAAGCTTTCTTT

length: 15
V: TRBV6-4
size: NA
D: NA
J: TRBJ2-2
CDR3: CASSDSPGNTGELFF
DNA: TGTGCCAGCAGTGACTCCCCAGGGAACACCGGGGAGCTGTTTTTT

length: 14
V: TRBV28
size: NA
D: TRBD1
J: TRBJ2-1
CDR3: CASDPTGLNNEQFF
DNA: TGTGCCAGCGACCCGACAGGGTTGAACAATGAGCAGTTCTTC

length: 15
V: TRBV9
size: NA
D: TRBD2
J: TRBJ2-1
CDR3: CASSKDGTSGNEQFF
DNA: TGTGCCAGCAGCAAAGACGGGACTAGCGGAAATGAGCAGTTCTTC

length: 13
V: TRBV21-1
size: few
D: NA
J: TRBJ2-3
CDR3: CASRRTGTDTQYF
DNA: TGTGCCAGCAGGCGCACAGGGACAGATACGCAGTATTTT

length: 16
V: TRBV28
size: NA
D: NA
J: TRBJ2-4
CDR3: CASSFGGSRAKNIQYF
DNA: TGTGCCAGCAGTTTCGGAGGGAGCAGGGCCAAAAACATTCAGTACTTC

length: 15
V: TRBV5-1
size: NA
D: NA
J: TRBJ1-1
CDR3: CASSLDRVLNTEAFF
DNA: TGCGCCAGCAGCTTGGACAGGGTCCTCAACACTGAAGCTTTCTTT

length: 13
V: TRBV7-3
size: NA
D: NA
J: TRBJ2-2
CDR3: CASSRQFTGELFF
DNA: TGTGCCAGCAGCCGACAGTTCACCGGGGAGCTGTTTTTT

length: 16
V: TRBV4-1
size: NA
D: TRBD1
J: TRBJ1-1
CDR3: CASSPGQGAADTEAFF
DNA: TGCGCCAGCAGCCCGGGACAGGGGGCGGCGGACACTGAAGCTTTCTTT

length: 17
V: TRBV7-3
size: NA
D: NA
J: TRBJ2-2
CDR3: CASSPSPPGTNTGELFF
DNA: TGTGCCAGCAGCCCGTCACCCCCGGGAACGAACACCGGGGAGCTGTTTTTT

length: 15
V: TRBV6-5
size: few
D: NA
J: TRBJ1-1
CDR3: CASSYEQGADTEAFF
DNA: TGTGCCAGCAGTTACGAACAGGGAGCTGACACTGAAGCTTTCTTT

length: 16
V: TRBV6-1
size: NA
D: NA
J: TRBJ2-3
CDR3: CASSARLGTSTDTQYF
DNA: TGTGCCAGCAGTGCGCGACTTGGGACCAGCACAGATACGCAGTATTTT

length: 13
V: TRBV29-1
size: NA
D: TRBD1
J: TRBJ1-4
CDR3: CSVGQGVYEKLFF
DNA: TGCAGCGTTGGACAGGGCGTATATGAAAAACTGTTTTTT

length: 17
V: TRBV28
size: few
D: TRBD1
J: TRBJ1-2
CDR3: CASSSTGTGGRIYGYTF
DNA: TGTGCCAGCAGTTCCACCGGGACAGGGGGCCGAATTTATGGCTACACCTTC

length: 16
V: TRBV28
size: NA
D: TRBD2
J: TRBJ2-7
CDR3: CATRESSGTGRDEQYF
DNA: TGTGCCACCCGGGAGAGTAGCGGGACTGGGAGGGACGAGCAGTACTTC

length: 15
V: TRBV19
size: NA
D: NA
J: TRBJ2-6
CDR3: CASSSIYSGANVLTF
DNA: TGTGCCAGTAGTTCCATCTACTCTGGGGCCAACGTCCTGACTTTC

length: 15
V: TRBV2
size: NA
D: NA
J: TRBJ1-1
CDR3: CASSNPGAMNTEAFF
DNA: TGTGCCAGCAGTAATCCAGGGGCTATGAACACTGAAGCTTTCTTT

length: 15
V: TRBV4-3
size: NA
D: TRBD2
J: TRBJ2-5
CDR3: CASSQGTAGGETQYF
DNA: TGCGCCAGCAGCCAAGGTACAGCGGGAGGAGAGACCCAGTACTTC

length: 14
V: TRBV10-3
size: NA
D: TRBD2
J: TRBJ2-1
CDR3: CAINGGRAFNEQFF
DNA: TGTGCCATCAACGGCGGGAGGGCCTTCAATGAGCAGTTCTTC

length: 13
V: TRBV5-1
size: NA
D: NA
J: TRBJ2-7
CDR3: CASSQQVEDEQYF
DNA: TGCGCCAGCAGCCAGCAGGTGGAGGACGAGCAGTACTTC

length: 15
V: TRBV6-1
size: NA
D: NA
J: TRBJ2-1
CDR3: CASSEEGSSYNEQFF
DNA: TGTGCCAGCAGTGAAGAGGGGAGCTCCTACAATGAGCAGTTCTTC

length: 15
V: TRBV19
size: NA
D: NA
J: TRBJ1-3
CDR3: CASAAGDVSGNTIYF
DNA: TGTGCCAGCGCCGCCGGGGACGTATCTGGAAACACCATATATTTT

length: 13
V: TRBV7-9
size: NA
D: NA
J: TRBJ2-7
CDR3: CASSSGYAYEQYF
DNA: TGTGCCAGCAGCTCAGGGTACGCCTACGAGCAGTACTTC

length: 18
V: TRBV7-3
size: NA
D: TRBD2
J: TRBJ2-7
CDR3: CASSLNPRLAANKYEQYF
DNA: TGTGCCAGCAGCTTAAACCCTCGACTAGCGGCGAATAAATACGAGCAGTACTTC

length: 15
V: TRBV10-3
size: NA
D: NA
J: TRBJ2-7
CDR3: CAISPVLDSSYEQYF
DNA: TGTGCCATCAGTCCGGTGTTAGACAGTTCGTACGAGCAGTACTTC

length: 15
V: TRBV19
size: NA
D: NA
J: TRBJ1-5
CDR3: CASSIHQGINQPQHF
DNA: TGTGCCAGTAGTATCCATCAGGGGATAAATCAGCCCCAGCATTTT

length: 17
V: TRBV7-2
size: once
D: TRBD2
J: TRBJ2-1
CDR3: CASSFKGTSGSGNEQFF
DNA: TGTGCCAGCAGCTTCAAAGGGACTAGCGGGAGTGGGAATGAGCAGTTCTTC

length: 16
V: TRBV19
size: NA
D: NA
J: TRBJ2-7
CDR3: CASSIGWAATPDEQYF
DNA: TGTGCCAGTAGTATCGGGTGGGCAGCCACCCCTGACGAGCAGTACTTC

length: 15
V: TRBV11-2
size: NA
D: NA
J: TRBJ2-5
CDR3: CASEGAWAIQETQYF
DNA: TGTGCCAGCGAGGGCGCATGGGCGATTCAAGAGACCCAGTACTTC

length: 14
V: TRBV5-1
size: NA
D: NA
J: TRBJ1-1
CDR3: CASSSLAGYTEAFF
DNA: TGCGCCAGCAGCTCCCTGGCAGGCTACACTGAAGCTTTCTTT

length: 11
V: TRBV14
size: NA
D: NA
J: TRBJ1-3
CDR3: CASSHGGTIYF
DNA: TGTGCCAGCAGCCACGGGGGCACCATATATTTT

length: 15
V: TRBV7-9
size: NA
D: TRBD1
J: TRBJ1-2
CDR3: CASSQGQGPYDGYTF
DNA: TGTGCCAGCAGCCAGGGACAGGGGCCGTATGATGGCTACACCTTC

length: 12
V: TRBV11-3
size: NA
D: NA
J: TRBJ2-7
CDR3: CASSADRSEQYF
DNA: TGTGCCAGCAGCGCTGACAGGTCGGAGCAGTACTTC

length: 12
V: TRBV29-1
size: NA
D: TRBD1
J: TRBJ1-2
CDR3: CSVRLTGNGYTF
DNA: TGCAGCGTGAGATTGACAGGGAATGGCTACACCTTC

length: 16
V: TRBV4-1
size: NA
D: TRBD1
J: TRBJ1-1
CDR3: CASSLQLTGENTEAFF
DNA: TGCGCCAGCAGCCTACAACTCACAGGGGAGAACACTGAAGCTTTCTTT

length: 16
V: TRBV5-4
size: NA
D: NA
J: TRBJ2-1
CDR3: CASSLEQVSSYNEQFF
DNA: TGTGCCAGCAGCTTGGAACAGGTGAGCTCCTACAATGAGCAGTTCTTC

length: 11
V: TRBV28
size: NA
D: NA
J: TRBJ1-2
CDR3: CASSYGDGYTF
DNA: TGTGCCAGCAGTTATGGGGATGGCTACACCTTC

length: 13
V: TRBV10-3
size: NA
D: NA
J: TRBJ2-7
CDR3: CAISGGDSHEQYF
DNA: TGTGCCATCAGCGGCGGGGACAGCCACGAGCAGTACTTC

length: 13
V: TRBV19
size: NA
D: TRBD1
J: TRBJ1-2
CDR3: CASRTQGEYGYTF
DNA: TGTGCCAGTAGGACCCAGGGGGAGTATGGCTACACCTTC

length: 11
V: TRBV6-1
size: once
D: NA
J: TRBJ2-7
CDR3: CASRLRIEQYF
DNA: TGTGCCAGCAGGCTTCGTATAGAGCAGTACTTC

length: 14
V: TRBV19
size: NA
D: NA
J: TRBJ1-3
CDR3: CASTTPSSGNTIYF
DNA: TGTGCCAGTACCACCCCGAGCTCTGGAAACACCATATATTTT